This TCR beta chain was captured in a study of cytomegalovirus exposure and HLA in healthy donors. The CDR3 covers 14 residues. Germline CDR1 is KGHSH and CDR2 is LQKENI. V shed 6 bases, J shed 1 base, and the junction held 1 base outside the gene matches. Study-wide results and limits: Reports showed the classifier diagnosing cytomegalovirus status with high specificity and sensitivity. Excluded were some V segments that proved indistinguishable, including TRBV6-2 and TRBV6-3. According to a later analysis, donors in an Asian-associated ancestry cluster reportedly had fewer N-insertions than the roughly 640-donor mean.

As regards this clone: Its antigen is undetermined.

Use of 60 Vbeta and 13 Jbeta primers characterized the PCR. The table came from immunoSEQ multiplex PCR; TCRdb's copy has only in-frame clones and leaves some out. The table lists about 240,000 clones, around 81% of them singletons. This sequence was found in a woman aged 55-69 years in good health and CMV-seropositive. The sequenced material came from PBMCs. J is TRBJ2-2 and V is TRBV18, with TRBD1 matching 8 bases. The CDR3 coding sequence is TGTGCCAGCTCCGGGACAGGGAACACCGGGGAGCTGTTTTTT. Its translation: CASSGTGNTGELFF.